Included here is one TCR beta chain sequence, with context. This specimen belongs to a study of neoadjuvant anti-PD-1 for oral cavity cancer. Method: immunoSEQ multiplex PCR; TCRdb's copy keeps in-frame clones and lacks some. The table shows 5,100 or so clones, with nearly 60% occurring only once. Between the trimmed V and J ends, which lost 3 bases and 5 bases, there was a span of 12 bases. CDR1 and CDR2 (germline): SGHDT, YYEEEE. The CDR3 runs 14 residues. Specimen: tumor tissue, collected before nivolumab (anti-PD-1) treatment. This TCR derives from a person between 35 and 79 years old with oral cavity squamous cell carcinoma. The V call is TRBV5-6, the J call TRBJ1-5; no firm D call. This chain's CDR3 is CASSYGPWDQPQHF. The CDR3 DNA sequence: TGTGCCAGCAGCTACGGTCCCTGGGATCAGCCCCAGCATTTT.